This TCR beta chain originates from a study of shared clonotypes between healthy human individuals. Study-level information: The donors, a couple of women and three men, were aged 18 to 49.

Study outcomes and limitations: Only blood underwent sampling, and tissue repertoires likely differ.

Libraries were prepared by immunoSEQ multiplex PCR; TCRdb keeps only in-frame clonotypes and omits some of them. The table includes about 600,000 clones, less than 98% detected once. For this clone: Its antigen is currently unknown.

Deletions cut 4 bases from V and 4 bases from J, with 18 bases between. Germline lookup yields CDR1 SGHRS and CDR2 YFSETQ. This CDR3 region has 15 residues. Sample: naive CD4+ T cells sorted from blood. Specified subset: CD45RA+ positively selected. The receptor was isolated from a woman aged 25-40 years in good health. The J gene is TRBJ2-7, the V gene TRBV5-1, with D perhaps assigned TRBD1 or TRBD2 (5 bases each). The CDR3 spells CASSGGPGREYEQYF. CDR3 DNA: TGCGCCAGCAGCGGGGGACCGGGACGGGAATACGAGCAGTACTTC.